This entry lists 12 T cell receptor beta chains sequenced from one sample in a study of blood T cells in healthy people across ages. Next came a second PCR, run for about 7 to 12 cycles, which used a sample-barcoded 5' primer along with a J-beta primer mix. Using its own MiXCR run on the 5' RACE reads, TCRdb lists one record per CDR3 protein. The table records 600,000 to 900,000 distinct CDR3 sequences, approximately 24% of them present only once. This same sample was also taken into another study, of T cells of mothers and their children.

The specimen was blood. Source of these receptors: a boy younger than 18 in good health.

This clonotype came up a few times. This sequence joins TRBV7-3 and TRBJ1-6; weak D call: TRBD1 (6 bases). The germline CDR1 and CDR2 sequences are SGHTA and FQGTGA. The CDR3 runs to 15 residues. V shed 2 bases and J shed 9 bases, with 14 bases lying between them. The CDR3 DNA is TGTGCCAGCAGCTTAGGGCAGGGGATTGGTTCACCCCTCCACTTT. It encodes CASSLGQGIGSPLHF. The full variable domain, completed using reference TRBV7-3 and TRBJ1-6, is GAGVSQTPSNKVTEKGKYVELRCDPISGHTALYWYRQSLGQGPEFLIYFQGTGAADDSGLPNDRFFAVRPEGSVSTLKIQRTERGDSAVYLCASSLGQGIGSPLHFGNGTRLTVT.

In its sample, this clonotype was seen many times. V is TRBV9 and J is TRBJ2-5; D is uncertain. The CDR3 totals 15 residues. V lost 4 bases to trimming and J lost 2 bases, with 15 bases between them. CDR1 and CDR2 (germline): SGDLS, YYNGEE. The CDR3 nucleotides are TGTGCCAGCAGCCCCCTCAATTCGGCACAAGAGACCCAGTACTTC. It specifies CASSPLNSAQETQYF.

This clonotype was observed a few times. The rearrangement links TRBV7-6 to TRBJ1-1; 9 bases align to TRBD1. The CDR3 has 15 amino acids. CDR1 and CDR2 (germline): SGHVS, FNYEAQ. V lost 5 bases and J lost 5; bases outside the gene matches: 9. CDR3 loop: CASSVEQGARTEAFF. The DNA of the CDR3 is TGTGCCAGCAGCGTAGAACAGGGGGCCAGGACTGAAGCTTTCTTT.

The DNA for the CDR3 is TGTGCCAGCAGCGTAGGGACTAGCGGGGGCGAGCAGTACTTC. Its translation is CASSVGTSGGEQYF. The chain recombines TRBV9 with TRBJ2-7; 13 bases map to TRBD2. Germline CDR1 SGDLS, CDR2 YYNGEE. Trimming took 0 bases from V and 6 from J; bases not matched to a gene: 0. The CDR3 is made up of 14 amino acids. The variable domain in full, with the rest retrieved from reference TRBV9 and TRBJ2-7, is DSGVTQTPKHLITATGQRVTLRCSPRSGDLSVYWYQQSLDQGLQFLIQYYNGEERAKGNILERFSAQQFPDLHSELNLSSLELGDSALYFCASSVGTSGGEQYFGPGTRLTVT.

The chain has TRBV20-1 and TRBJ2-5; no reliable D call. The J call is doubtful: the DNA matches TRBJ2-7 better. Germline V gene lookup returns CDR1 DFQATT and CDR2 SNEGSKA (reference sequence). The CDR3 length is 13 residues. As DNA, the CDR3 is TGCAGTGCTAGACGGACCAGTACCTACGAGCAGTACTTC. The encoded protein is CSARRTSTYEQYF.

This clonotype has more than one count but fewer than ten. V gene TRBV29-1 combines with J gene TRBJ2-5; D is ambiguous. The J call may be incorrect, as the DNA end agrees better with TRBJ2-7. CDR3 length: 12 residues. Looked up from germline, CDR1 is SQVTM and CDR2 is ANQGSEA. The CDR3 reads CSVVGSFYEQYF. Written as DNA, the CDR3 is TGCAGCGTTGTCGGCAGCTTCTACGAGCAGTACTTC.

The chain joins TRBV5-1 to TRBJ2-5, with 9 bases aligning to TRBD1. The J call may be mistaken, given a closer DNA end match to TRBJ2-7. Germline V CDR1 and CDR2: SGHRS, YFSETQ. The CDR3 covers 14 residues. The CDR3 region has the DNA TGCGCCAGCAGCTTGGAATGGACAGGGGACGAGCAGTACTTC. Protein product: CASSLEWTGDEQYF.

This clonotype was seen more than once but under ten times. This sequence joins TRBV5-1 and TRBJ2-5; TRBD1 or TRBD2 may be the D gene (6 bases each). The tail of the sequence fits TRBJ2-7 better, so the J call may be wrong. The CDR3 covers 13 residues. From germline, CDR1 is SGHRS and CDR2 YFSETQ. The CDR3 is CASKWGAAYEQYF. CDR3 coding DNA: TGCGCCAGCAAGTGGGGGGCGGCCTACGAGCAGTACTTC.

The genes are TRBV5-1 and TRBJ2-7; no definite D call. Trimming pared 5 bases from V and 3 bases from J, leaving 15 bases between. Looked up from germline, CDR1 is SGHRS and CDR2 is YFSETQ. This CDR3 contains 14 residues. CDR3 region: CASSHDLNSYEQYF. The CDR3, as DNA: TGCGCCAGCAGTCACGACTTGAACAGCTACGAGCAGTACTTC. The full variable domain, completed using reference TRBV5-1 and TRBJ2-7, is KAGVTQTPRYLIKTRGQQVTLSCSPISGHRSVSWYQQTPGQGLQFLFEYFSETQRNKGNFPGRFSGRQFSNSRSEMNVSTLELGDSALYLCASSHDLNSYEQYFGPGTRLTVT.

V usage is TRBV15 and J usage is TRBJ2-5, with no clear D. Germline assignment: CDR1 LNHNV and CDR2 YYDKDF (reference sequence). V lost 0 bases, J lost 6 bases, and 5 bases lay in between. This CDR3 is 12 amino acids long. DNA of the CDR3: TGTGCCACCAGCAGAGATGCTAAGACCCAGTACTTC. It codes for CATSRDAKTQYF.

This clonotype occurred a few times. The chain uses TRBV7-3 and TRBJ2-3, with D possibly being TRBD1 or TRBD2 (6 bases each). Germline CDR1 reads SGHTA; CDR2 reads FQGTGA. Trimming cost V 5 bases and J 8 bases, with 17 bases left between them. This CDR3 region has 14 residues. The CDR3 DNA reads as TGTGCCAGCAGCCTTCAGGGGTGGAGGGGTACGCAGTATTTT. This codes for CASSLQGWRGTQYF.

Regarding this clonotype: The junction departs from germline at one end; a sequencing error may be responsible. This rearrangement joins TRBV4-1 to TRBJ2-5; 11 bases align to TRBD2. The germline gives CDR1 MGHRA, CDR2 YSYEKL. There are 15 residues in the CDR3. Here the CDR3 DNA reads TGCGCCAGCAGCCAGGTAGCGGGGGGGCGAGAGGCCCAGTACTTC. This codes for CASSQVAGGREAQYF.